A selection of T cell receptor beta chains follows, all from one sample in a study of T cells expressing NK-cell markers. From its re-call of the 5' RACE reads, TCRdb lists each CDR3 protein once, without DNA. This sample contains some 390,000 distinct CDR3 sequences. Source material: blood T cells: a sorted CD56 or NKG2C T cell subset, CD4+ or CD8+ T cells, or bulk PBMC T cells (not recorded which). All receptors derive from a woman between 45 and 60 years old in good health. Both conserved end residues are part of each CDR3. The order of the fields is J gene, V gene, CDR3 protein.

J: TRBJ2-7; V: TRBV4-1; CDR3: CASSLGREGSYEQYF
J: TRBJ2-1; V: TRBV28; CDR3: CASSFEPASYNEQFF
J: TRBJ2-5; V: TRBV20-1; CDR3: CSATLSGFPRKTQYF
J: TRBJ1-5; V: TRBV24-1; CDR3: CATSDRQGENQPQHF
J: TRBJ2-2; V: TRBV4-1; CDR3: CASSQDPLTWSSGVNTGELFF
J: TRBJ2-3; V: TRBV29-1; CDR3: CSVEQRGDTQYF
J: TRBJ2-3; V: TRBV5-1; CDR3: CASSTGLATDTQYF
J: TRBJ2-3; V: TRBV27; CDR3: CASSLDWGESTDTQYF
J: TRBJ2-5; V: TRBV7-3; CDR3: CASSYGGETQYF
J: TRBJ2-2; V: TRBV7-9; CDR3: CASSEGVLGELFF
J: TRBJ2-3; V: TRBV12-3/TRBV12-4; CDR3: CASSLAGRVDTQYF
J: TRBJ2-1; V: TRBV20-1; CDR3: CSASRVTPRHNEQFF
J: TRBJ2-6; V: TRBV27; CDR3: CASRPGRSGANVLTF
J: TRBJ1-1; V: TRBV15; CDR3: CATSVYGPEAFF
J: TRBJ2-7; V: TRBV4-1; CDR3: CASSQLLAISSYEQYF
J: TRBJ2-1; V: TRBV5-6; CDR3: CASSFLTTPRAKEQFF
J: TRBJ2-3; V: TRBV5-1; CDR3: CASSSSGSVVVDTQYF
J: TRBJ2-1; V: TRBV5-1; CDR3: CASSPTQGILAGVGNEQFF
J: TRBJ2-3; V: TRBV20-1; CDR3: CSARQGATSGRGGVRNTQYF
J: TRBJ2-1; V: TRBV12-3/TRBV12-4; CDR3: CASSPPGNEQFF
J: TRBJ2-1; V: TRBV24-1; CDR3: CATSRKSGNEQFF
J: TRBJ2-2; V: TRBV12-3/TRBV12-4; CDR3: CASSFGTETGELFF
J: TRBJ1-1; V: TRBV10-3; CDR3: CAISEAGPRDIEAFF
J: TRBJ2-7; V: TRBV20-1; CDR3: CSASSGSLFGQYF
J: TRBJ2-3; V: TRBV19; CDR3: CASSISGNTDTQYF
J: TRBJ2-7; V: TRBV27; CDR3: CASSQSSEQYF
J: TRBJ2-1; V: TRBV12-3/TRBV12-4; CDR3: CASSLLVTAYNEQFF
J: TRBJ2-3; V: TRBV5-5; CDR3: CASSPDLSPGTDTQYF
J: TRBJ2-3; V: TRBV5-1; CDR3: CASSLVFGRFTDTQYF
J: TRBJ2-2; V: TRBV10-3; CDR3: CATGLAGEDTGELFF
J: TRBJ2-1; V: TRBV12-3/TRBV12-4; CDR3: CASSLAGGSEQFF
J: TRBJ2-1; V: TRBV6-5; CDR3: CASSHSGLHNEQFF
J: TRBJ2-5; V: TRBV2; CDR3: CASSPLGLAGGQETQYF
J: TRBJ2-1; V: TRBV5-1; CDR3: CASSSQGRDWDEQFF
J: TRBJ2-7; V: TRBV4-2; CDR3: CASSQPGFYEQYF
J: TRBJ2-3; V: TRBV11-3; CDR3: CASSLPTGETGVTDTQYF
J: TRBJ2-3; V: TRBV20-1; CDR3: CSAARDSNTDTQYF